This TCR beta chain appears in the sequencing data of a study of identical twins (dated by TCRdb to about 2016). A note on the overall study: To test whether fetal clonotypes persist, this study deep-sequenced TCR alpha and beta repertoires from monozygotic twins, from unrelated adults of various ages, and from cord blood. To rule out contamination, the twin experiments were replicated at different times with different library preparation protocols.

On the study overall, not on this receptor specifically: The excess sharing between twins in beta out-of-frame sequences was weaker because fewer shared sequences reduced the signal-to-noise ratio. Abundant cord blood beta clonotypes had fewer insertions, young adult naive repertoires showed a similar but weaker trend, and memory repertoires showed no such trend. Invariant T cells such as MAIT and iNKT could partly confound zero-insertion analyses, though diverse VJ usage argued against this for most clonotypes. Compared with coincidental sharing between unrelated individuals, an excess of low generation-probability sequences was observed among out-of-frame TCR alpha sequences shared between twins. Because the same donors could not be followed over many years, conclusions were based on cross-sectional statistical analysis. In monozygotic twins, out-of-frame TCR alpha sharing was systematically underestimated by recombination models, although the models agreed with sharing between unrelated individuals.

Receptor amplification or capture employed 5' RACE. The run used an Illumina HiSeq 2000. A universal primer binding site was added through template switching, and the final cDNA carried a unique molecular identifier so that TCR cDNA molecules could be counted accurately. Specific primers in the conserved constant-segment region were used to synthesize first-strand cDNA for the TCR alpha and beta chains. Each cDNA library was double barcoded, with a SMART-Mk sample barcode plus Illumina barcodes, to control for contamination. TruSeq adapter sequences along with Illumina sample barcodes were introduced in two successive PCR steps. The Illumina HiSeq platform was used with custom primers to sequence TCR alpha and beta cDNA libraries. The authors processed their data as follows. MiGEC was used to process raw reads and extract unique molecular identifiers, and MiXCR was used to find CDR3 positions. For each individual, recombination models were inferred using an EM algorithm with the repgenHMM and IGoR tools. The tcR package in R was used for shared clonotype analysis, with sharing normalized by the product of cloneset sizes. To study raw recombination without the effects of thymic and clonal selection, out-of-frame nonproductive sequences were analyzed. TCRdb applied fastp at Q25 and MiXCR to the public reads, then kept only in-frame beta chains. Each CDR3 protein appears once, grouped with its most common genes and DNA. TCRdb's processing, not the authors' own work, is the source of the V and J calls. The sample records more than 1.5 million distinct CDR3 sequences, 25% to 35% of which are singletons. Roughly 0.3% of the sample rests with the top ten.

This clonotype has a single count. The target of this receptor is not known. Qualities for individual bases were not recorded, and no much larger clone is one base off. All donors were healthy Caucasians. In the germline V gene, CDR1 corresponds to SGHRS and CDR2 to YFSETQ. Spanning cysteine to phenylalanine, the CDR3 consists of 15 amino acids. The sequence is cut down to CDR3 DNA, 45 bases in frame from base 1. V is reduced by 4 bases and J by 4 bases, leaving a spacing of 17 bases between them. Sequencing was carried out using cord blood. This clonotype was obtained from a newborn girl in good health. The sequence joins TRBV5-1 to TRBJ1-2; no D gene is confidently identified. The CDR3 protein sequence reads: CASSPVDVIRYGYTF. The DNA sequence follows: TGCGCCAGCAGCCCGGTTGACGTTATACGCTATGGCTACACCTTC.